The source of this TCR beta chain is a study of blood T cell repertoires in COVID-19. Profiling relied on immunoSEQ multiplex PCR, and the TCRdb table lists in-frame clones only, not all of them. This table holds approximately 460,000 clones, 75% to 90% found once. CDR3 size: 15 residues. CDR1 and CDR2 (germline): SEHNR, FQNEAQ (reference sequence). Germline trimming cut 5 bases from V and 1 base from J; bases unmatched to any gene: 4. The chain has TRBV7-9 and TRBJ2-3; TRBD1 matches 9 bases. The clonotype comes from a man between 18 and 29 years old with COVID-19, enrolled during active disease. Sequenced sample: peripheral blood. Written as DNA, the CDR3 is TGTGCCAGCAGCCCGACAGGGGGTGGCACAGATACGCAGTATTTT. Translation gives CASSPTGGGTDTQYF.